These 32 T cell receptor beta chains were sequenced from one sample in a study of blood T cell repertoires in COVID-19. Libraries were prepared by immunoSEQ multiplex PCR; TCRdb keeps only in-frame clonotypes and omits some of them. The table includes approximately 190,000 clones, around 82% detected once. Sequencing was done on a sample of PBMCs or T cells enriched from blood (not recorded which). All receptors derive from a man aged 40-50 years who had recovered from COVID-19.

The sample holds one count of this clone. The rearrangement joins TRBV10-3 to TRBJ2-1, with 9 bases lining up with TRBD2. There are 16 residues in the CDR3. CDR1 and CDR2 from the germline V gene are ENHRY and SYGVKD. V lost 1 base to trimming and J lost 7 bases; unmatched junction nucleotides: 8. The DNA for the CDR3 is TGTGCCATCAGTGAGTGGAGCGGGGGGTCTTTGAATGAGCAGTTCTTC. This gives the protein CAISEWSGGSLNEQFF.

The chain uses TRBV4-1 and TRBJ1-6; possible D gene TRBD1, 6 bases. V lost 3 bases to trimming and J lost 6 bases, with 15 bases between them. The length of the CDR3 is 16 residues. Per the germline V gene, CDR1 is MGHRA and CDR2 is YSYEKL. Here the CDR3 DNA reads TGCGCCAGCAGCCACGCGGGGGCGCGAGGTAATTCACCCCTCCACTTT. It specifies CASSHAGARGNSPLHF.

The chain carries TRBV7-9 and TRBJ2-3, with 7 bases identical to TRBD2. The length of the CDR3 is 16 residues. V was pared by 5 bases and J by 7 bases, with 15 bases of the junction left unmatched. Germline CDR1 reads SEHNR; CDR2 reads FQNEAQ (reference sequence). CDR3 sequence (DNA): TGTGCCAGCAGCCCTCAGCGGGGTGCTTTTTCATATACGCAGTATTTT. Its translation is CASSPQRGAFSYTQYF.

The rearrangement joins TRBV4-1 to TRBJ1-2; the D gene is possibly TRBD1 (5 bases). The germline gives CDR1 MGHRA, CDR2 YSYEKL. The V end lost 1 base, the J end lost 3 bases, and 30 bases lay between the germline ends. The CDR3 covers 21 residues. The CDR3 loop reads CASSQATLVGRGGEAHYGYTF. The CDR3 DNA is TGCGCCAGCAGCCAAGCCACGCTTGTAGGCCGGGGAGGGGAGGCCCACTATGGCTACACCTTC.

The chain joins TRBV19 to TRBJ1-1; D is unclear. Germline-derived CDR1 and CDR2 are LNHDA and SQIVND (reference sequence). The V gene lost 10 bases and the J gene lost 1 base, with 10 bases spanning the gap. CDR3 size: 12 residues. CDR3 sequence: CATLSTNTEAFF. DNA for the CDR3: TGTGCCACCCTGTCTACGAACACTGAAGCTTTCTTT.

The V gene is TRBV7-8, the J gene TRBJ2-6; TRBD1 aligns across 7 bases. The J segment lost 0 bases and the V segment lost 5 bases, leaving 4 bases of the junction unmatched. Germline V gene lookup returns CDR1 SGHVS and CDR2 FQNEAQ. The CDR3 sequence is 16 residues long. Written as DNA, the CDR3 is TGTGCCAGCAGCCGTGACAGGGTCTCTGGGGCCAACGTCCTGACTTTC. It codes for CASSRDRVSGANVLTF.

The V call is TRBV18, the J call TRBJ1-1; 8 bases fit TRBD1. After removal of 3 bases from V and 2 bases from J, the junction contained 5 bases not matched to a gene. This CDR3 is built from 15 residues. Looked up from germline, CDR1 is KGHSH and CDR2 is LQKENI. The CDR3: CASSPRTGTNTEAFF. The CDR3 DNA reads TGTGCCAGCTCACCTCGGACAGGGACTAACACTGAAGCTTTCTTT.

The chain links TRBV24-1 to TRBJ1-5, with a possible D match to TRBD1 (5 bases). With 5 bases removed from V and 1 base from J, the gap between germline ends came to 14 bases. This CDR3 has 16 amino acids. Germline V lookup: CDR1 KGHDR, CDR2 SFDVKD. DNA of the CDR3: TGTGCCACCAGTGCCCGTGGGGGAGGAAGCAATCAGCCCCAGCATTTT. Amino acids: CATSARGGGSNQPQHF.

The V and J genes are TRBV5-1 and TRBJ1-2; D is uncertain. Germline V lookup: CDR1 SGHRS, CDR2 YFSETQ. The V end lost 6 bases, the J end lost 2 bases, and 14 bases lay between the germline ends. The CDR3 is 14 residues long. The CDR3 is CASMAGVTNYGYTF. The CDR3 nucleotides are TGCGCCAGCATGGCGGGAGTGACGAACTATGGCTACACCTTC.

The chain uses TRBV7-9 and TRBJ2-2, with 9 bases fitting TRBD1. The CDR3 loop spans 19 amino acids. Germline CDR1 SEHNR, CDR2 FQNEAQ (reference sequence). The V gene end was trimmed by 1 base and the J gene end by 1 base; junction bases not matched to a gene: 10. CDR3: CASSLEGPRDRVNTGELFF. The CDR3 DNA follows: TGTGCCAGCAGCTTAGAGGGTCCAAGGGACAGGGTGAACACCGGGGAGCTGTTTTTT.

This clone was seen a single time. The genes are TRBV5-6 and TRBJ2-1; 11 bases are a match to TRBD2. The length of the CDR3 is 14 residues. After removal of 4 bases from V and 8 bases from J, the junction contained 5 bases not matched to a gene. CDR1 is SGHDT and CDR2 is YYEEEE in the germline V gene. CDR3 amino acids: CASSPSGGRDEQFF. The CDR3 DNA sequence: TGTGCCAGCAGCCCTAGCGGGGGGAGGGATGAGCAGTTCTTC.

The rearrangement joins TRBV25-1 to TRBJ2-2; D is possibly TRBD1 (6 bases). Germline CDR1 MGHDK, CDR2 SYGVNS. The V end was cut by 5 bases, the J end by 0 bases, with 16 bases between. The CDR3 is made up of 17 amino acids. CDR3 nucleotides: TGTGCCAGCAGTCAAAATTTCGGGACAACGAACACCGGGGAGCTGTTTTTT. It yields the protein CASSQNFGTTNTGELFF.

This clone has more than one count but fewer than ten. The chain recombines TRBV20-1 with TRBJ1-2, with D possibly being TRBD1 (5 bases). In germline, CDR1 is DFQATT, CDR2 SNEGSKA (reference sequence). This CDR3 region has 8 residues. CDR3 loop: CRQGGYTF. For the CDR3, the DNA is TGCAGGCAGGGTGGCTACACCTTC.

The chain recombines TRBV2 with TRBJ1-3; D is undetermined. Trimming left V 0 bases short and J 3 bases short, with 9 bases between. In germline, CDR1 is SNHLY, CDR2 FYNNEI. The CDR3 has 15 residues. The CDR3 DNA reads as TGTGCCAGCAGTGAAGCACCGGGGATTGGAAACACCATATATTTT. Translated, it gives CASSEAPGIGNTIYF.

The chain employs TRBV6-5 and TRBJ1-2, with TRBD1 as a possible D gene (6 bases). The CDR3 runs 12 residues. Germline loops: CDR1 MNHEY, CDR2 SVGAGI. V was pared by 7 bases and J by 8 bases, with 14 bases between. The CDR3 protein is CASTLTGQGYTF. The CDR3 coding sequence is TGTGCCAGCACCCTGACAGGCCAGGGCTACACCTTC.

The chain has TRBV6-5 and TRBJ1-4; 8 bases are a match to TRBD1. The germline CDR1 and CDR2 sequences are MNHEY and SVGAGI. Trimming removed 5 bases from V and 8 bases from J; junction bases left unmatched: 7. This CDR3 has 14 amino acids. CDR3 bases: TGTGCCAGCAGTACCCGGACAGGGACAGAAAAACTGTTTTTT. It yields the protein CASSTRTGTEKLFF.

The chain has TRBV6-5 and TRBJ1-2; 11 positions agree with TRBD1. The junction had 7 bases not matched to a gene; V was cut back by 6 bases and J by 4 bases. CDR3 length: 15 amino acids. CDR1 is MNHEY, CDR2 SVGAGI, per germline. This chain's CDR3 is CASSYGTGGVYGYTF. CDR3 DNA sequence: TGTGCCAGCAGCTATGGGACAGGGGGAGTCTATGGCTACACCTTC.

This chain links TRBV18 with TRBJ1-2; no clear D. This CDR3 contains 15 residues. Germline lookup yields CDR1 KGHSH and CDR2 LQKENI. Trimming took off 3 bases at V and 0 bases at J, with 11 bases between the two ends. The CDR3 DNA sequence: TGTGCCAGCTCACCCGAGGCAACTGCTAACTATGGCTACACCTTC. It codes for CASSPEATANYGYTF.

The gene calls are TRBV28 and TRBJ1-2; no reliable D call. This CDR3 has 13 residues. Germline CDR1 is MDHEN and CDR2 is SYDVKM. Trimming pared 3 bases from V and 4 bases from J, leaving 9 bases between. The CDR3 nucleotides read TGTGCCAGCAGTTTTCGGGGTTTCTATGGCTACACCTTC. Encoded protein: CASSFRGFYGYTF.

The sample holds a few counts of this clone. J is TRBJ1-2 and V is TRBV7-3; possible D gene TRBD1, 6 bases. This CDR3 is 15 amino acids long. Germline V lookup: CDR1 SGHTA, CDR2 FQGTGA. With 5 bases removed from V and 3 bases from J, the gap between germline ends came to 16 bases. Written as DNA, the CDR3 is TGTGCCAGCAGCCGGCGAGTGGGGGCCGACTATGGCTACACCTTC. This sequence encodes CASSRRVGADYGYTF.

This chain connects TRBV27 to TRBJ1-4; D may be TRBD1 (6 bases). The CDR3 covers 17 residues. The ends were cut back, 3 bases at V and 8 bases at J, with 22 bases in the middle. Per the germline V gene, CDR1 is MNHEY and CDR2 is SMNVEV (reference sequence). CDR3 amino acids: CASSLGRFGGAREKLFF. In DNA form, the CDR3 reads TGTGCCAGCAGTTTGGGGCGTTTTGGGGGGGCCAGAGAAAAACTGTTTTTT.

This chain connects TRBV19 to TRBJ2-2; D gene unclear. The germline V gene encodes CDR1 LNHDA and CDR2 SQIVND (reference sequence). This CDR3 region has 14 residues. Trimming shortened V by 3 bases and J by 0 bases, and 5 bases separated the two germline ends. The CDR3 nucleotides read TGTGCCAGTAGTATGAGCCCGAACACCGGGGAGCTGTTTTTT. Encoded protein: CASSMSPNTGELFF.

This clone showed up just once. A junction boundary mismatches the germline segment, possibly from a read error. The genes are TRBV2 and TRBJ1-5, with 8 bases aligning to TRBD1. Germline V gene lookup returns CDR1 SNHLY and CDR2 FYNNEI. The CDR3 consists of 12 residues. CDR3 sequence: CASSGDQGARIF. CDR3 nucleotide sequence: TGTGCCAGCAGTGGAGATCAGGGGGCGCGTATTTTT.

The CDR3 coding sequence is TGTGCCAGCTCCCTCCGCCGGGACAGGAATTACTATGGCTACACCTTC. This gives the protein CASSLRRDRNYYGYTF. The V call is TRBV18, the J call TRBJ1-2; 8 bases match TRBD1. V lost 6 bases to trimming and J lost 3 bases; unmatched junction nucleotides: 12. This CDR3 is 16 amino acids long. Germline CDR1 reads KGHSH; CDR2 reads LQKENI.

This clone showed up just a few times. The chain recombines TRBV3-1 (or the pseudogene TRBV3-2) with TRBJ2-7, with a possible D match to TRBD2 (7 bases). With 1 base removed from V and 6 bases from J, the gap between germline ends came to 10 bases. CDR1 is LGHDT and CDR2 is YNNKEL in the germline V gene (reference sequence). CDR3 length: 13 amino acids. The chain's CDR3 is CASSQGEGGEQYF. Written as DNA, the CDR3 is TGTGCCAGCAGCCAAGGGGAGGGGGGCGAGCAGTACTTC.

The chain is built from TRBV4-1 and TRBJ1-1; D may be TRBD1 (5 bases). The V gene's germline CDR1 is MGHRA and CDR2 YSYEKL. This CDR3 is built from 17 residues. Trimming took 2 bases from V and 1 from J, leaving 17 bases between them. CDR3 loop: CASSQLRGRRGNTEAFF. The CDR3 bases are TGCGCCAGCAGCCAACTTCGCGGACGAAGGGGGAACACTGAAGCTTTCTTT.

The rearrangement links TRBV29-1 to TRBJ2-5, with D tentatively TRBD1 (6 bases). Trimming removed 7 bases from V and 2 bases from J, with 8 bases in between. CDR3 length equals 11 residues. Looked up from germline, CDR1 is SQVTM and CDR2 is ANQGSEA. The CDR3 sequence is CSARGQETQYF. The CDR3 region has the DNA TGCAGCGCCAGGGGTCAAGAGACCCAGTACTTC.

CDR3 residues: CASSWGWAGAKETQYF. Written as DNA, the CDR3 is TGTGCCAGCAGCTGGGGCTGGGCGGGGGCAAAAGAGACCCAGTACTTC. The chain uses TRBV5-6 and TRBJ2-5, with D tentatively TRBD2 (7 bases). V shed 3 bases and J shed 3 bases, with 18 bases lying between them. This CDR3 is built from 16 residues. Germline CDR1 and CDR2: SGHDT and YYEEEE.

The J gene is TRBJ1-5, the V gene TRBV7-2; D gene uncertain. Germline V gene lookup returns CDR1 SGHTA and CDR2 FQGNSA. This CDR3 contains 13 residues. The V end lost 2 bases, the J end lost 6 bases, and 8 bases lay between the germline ends. CDR3 in DNA: TGTGCCAGCAGCTTATCCTCCCCTCAGCCCCAGCATTTT. Encoded protein: CASSLSSPQPQHF.

The chain employs TRBV9 and TRBJ1-2, with 8 positions matching TRBD1. Per germline, CDR1 SGDLS and CDR2 YYNGEE. The ends lost 3 bases at V and 2 bases at J; junction bases unmatched: 6. The CDR3 extends over 15 amino acids. Here the CDR3 DNA reads TGTGCCAGCAGCGCCGGACAGGGTCCCAACTATGGCTACACCTTC. Protein: CASSAGQGPNYGYTF.

This clone was seen more than once but under ten times. This chain connects TRBV20-1 to TRBJ1-1; unclear D gene. The CDR3 sequence is 11 residues long. Germline assignment: CDR1 DFQATT and CDR2 SNEGSKA (reference sequence). Trimming left V 5 bases short and J 1 base short, with 5 bases between. The CDR3 reads CSASENTEAFF. DNA for the CDR3: TGCAGTGCTTCAGAGAACACTGAAGCTTTCTTT.

This clone was found a few times. The rearrangement uses TRBV21-1 and TRBJ2-5; no DNA check was done on the table's D call, TRBD1. TRBV21-1 is a recognized pseudogene. This CDR3 spans 16 amino acids. The CDR3: CASSKGTRDRDETQYF. As DNA, the CDR3 is TGTGCCAGCAGCAAAGGTACTAGGGACAGGGACGAGACCCAGTACTTC.